Below, 14 T cell receptor beta chains from the same sample are listed, as sequenced in a study of blood T cell repertoires in COVID-19. Profiled with immunoSEQ multiplex PCR; TCRdb holds only in-frame clones, not every one. This sample has approximately 220,000 clones, with roughly 89% found just once. Material for sequencing was peripheral blood. These TCRs come from a man aged 55 to 69 who had recovered from COVID-19.

The chain recombines TRBV5-4 with TRBJ2-1; 10 bases align to TRBD2. CDR1 and CDR2 (germline): SGHNT, YYREEE (reference sequence). The CDR3 covers 13 residues. V lost 3 bases to trimming and J lost 6 bases; unmatched junction nucleotides: 0. The chain's CDR3 is CASSSSGSNEQFF. The CDR3 bases are TGTGCCAGCAGCTCTAGCGGGAGCAATGAGCAGTTCTTC.

In DNA, the CDR3 is TGTGCCAGCAGACCGACAGCTTCCTACGAGCAGTACTTC. Protein product: CASRPTASYEQYF. The V call is TRBV6-5, the J call TRBJ2-7, with D possibly matching TRBD1 (5 bases). Germline CDR1 and CDR2: MNHEY and SVGAGI. The CDR3 runs to 13 residues. Trimming cost V 6 bases and J 1 base, with 10 bases left between them.

The chain is built from TRBV5-3 and TRBJ1-1, with D perhaps matching TRBD1 (5 bases). TRBV5-3 is an open reading frame, and its role is uncertain. The CDR3 covers 15 residues. Between the trimmed V and J ends, which lost 5 bases and 4 bases, there was a span of 18 bases. CDR3 region: CARSSGGFMGTEAFF. For the CDR3, the DNA is TGTGCCAGAAGTTCGGGGGGATTCATGGGCACTGAAGCTTTCTTT.

This chain uses TRBV18 with TRBJ1-2, with D maybe TRBD1 (5 bases). Per the germline V gene, CDR1 is KGHSH and CDR2 is LQKENI. The CDR3 is 14 amino acids. The V end was cut by 3 bases, the J end by 5 bases, with 13 bases between. CDR3 DNA: TGTGCCAGCTCACCCCCTGGAACAGGTTATGGCTACACCTTC. This translates into CASSPPGTGYGYTF.

The genes are TRBV4-3 and TRBJ1-4; D is undetermined. The CDR3 loop spans 17 amino acids. Deletions cut 0 bases from V and 7 bases from J, with 18 bases between. Per the germline V gene, CDR1 is LGHNA and CDR2 is YSLEER. The CDR3 loop is CASSQEGSNYECEKLFF. In nucleotides, the CDR3 is TGCGCCAGCAGCCAAGAGGGCAGCAATTATGAGTGTGAAAAACTGTTTTTT.

V and J are TRBV29-1 and TRBJ1-2, with 7 bases fitting TRBD1. Trimming cost V 7 bases and J 4 bases; bases outside gene matches: 3. Germline V lookup: CDR1 SQVTM, CDR2 ANQGSEA. CDR3 length equals 11 residues. CDR3 protein: CSAGGSYGYTF. CDR3 bases: TGCAGCGCAGGGGGTAGCTATGGCTACACCTTC.

This chain links TRBV30 with TRBJ2-2; D call uncertain. V lost 0 bases and J 6 bases, leaving 11 bases between the germline ends. Germline V gives CDR1 GTSNPN, CDR2 SVGIG (reference sequence). This CDR3 has 14 amino acids. CDR3 bases: TGTGCCTGGAGTGTTAGTCTAGTAGCCGGGGAGCTGTTTTTT. Protein sequence: CAWSVSLVAGELFF.

The chain carries TRBV15 and TRBJ2-7; D unclear. V gave up 0 bases and J gave up 5 bases, with 8 bases separating them. The V gene's germline CDR1 is LNHNV and CDR2 YYDKDF (reference sequence). This CDR3 has 13 amino acids. In DNA form, the CDR3 reads TGTGCCACCAGCAGAGATCCGGTTAACGAGCAGTACTTC. Translation: CATSRDPVNEQYF. Drawing the rest from reference TRBV15 and TRBJ2-7, the complete variable domain is DAMVIQNPRYQVTQFGKPVTLSCSQTLNHNVMYWYQQKSSQAPKLLFHYYDKDFNNEADTPDNFQSRRPNTSFCFLDIRSPGLGDTAMYLCATSRDPVNEQYFGPGTRLTVT.

This CDR3 reads CASSADRQNHNEQFF. The CDR3 DNA sequence: TGTGCCAGCAGCGCGGACAGGCAGAACCACAATGAGCAGTTCTTC. This sequence joins TRBV7-3 and TRBJ2-1, with TRBD1 identical over 7 bases. This CDR3 has 15 residues. In germline, CDR1 is SGHTA, CDR2 FQGTGA. Germline trimming cut 5 bases from V and 5 bases from J; bases unmatched to any gene: 9.

A remark on this clone: A much larger clone differs by one base, so this may be a read error. The V call is TRBV11-2, the J call TRBJ1-1; the D is unclear. V shed 6 bases and J shed 0 bases, with 5 bases lying between them. Germline assignment: CDR1 SGHAT and CDR2 FQNNGV. The CDR3 extends over 12 amino acids. CDR3 amino acids: CASSSMNTEAFF. CDR3 in DNA: TGTGCCAGCAGTTCCATGAACACTGAAGCTTTCTTT. The variable domain in full, completed from reference TRBV11-2 and TRBJ1-1, reads EAGVAQSPRYKIIEKRQSVAFWCNPISGHATLYWYQQILGQGPKLLIQFQNNGVVDDSQLPKDRFSAERLKGVDSTLKIQPAKLEDSAVYLCASSSMNTEAFFGQGTRLTVV.

The rearrangement joins TRBV4-3 to TRBJ1-3; perhaps TRBD1 as D (5 bases). There are 15 residues in the CDR3. V was shortened by 1 base and J by 2 bases, with 9 bases between the two germline ends. Germline CDR1 LGHNA, CDR2 YSLEER. The CDR3 nucleotides are TGCGCCAGCAGCCAAGGTGACAGCACTGGAAACACCATATATTTT. Residues: CASSQGDSTGNTIYF.

This chain joins TRBV2 and TRBJ1-2, with D perhaps TRBD1 (5 bases). Germline CDR1 reads SNHLY; CDR2 reads FYNNEI. The CDR3 length is 15 residues. V was trimmed by 0 bases and J by 2 bases, leaving 10 bases between them. DNA of the CDR3: TGTGCCAGCAGTGAAGCGGTCAGGGCGAACTATGGCTACACCTTC. Translation: CASSEAVRANYGYTF.

The rearrangement links TRBV7-7 to TRBJ2-1; 13 bases fit TRBD2. CDR1 is SSHAT and CDR2 is FNYEAQ in the germline V gene (reference sequence). This CDR3 has 15 amino acids. Losses at the gene ends were 6 bases for V and 5 bases for J; bases not matched to a gene: 4. This CDR3 is CASSTGLAGNNEQFF. CDR3 DNA: TGTGCCAGCAGTACGGGACTAGCGGGAAACAATGAGCAGTTCTTC.

The chain has TRBV9 and TRBJ2-2, with D possibly being TRBD2 (6 bases). The CDR3 is 17 residues long. Trimming pared 2 bases from V and 6 bases from J, leaving 20 bases between. Germline V gene lookup returns CDR1 SGDLS and CDR2 YYNGEE. For the CDR3, the DNA is TGTGCCAGCAGCGTCGGAGGAGGGTTTGGGTACGCCGGGGAGCTGTTTTTT. Its protein product is CASSVGGGFGYAGELFF.